This entry concerns a single TCR beta chain. There is no known antigen for this receptor. With a much larger clone just one base away, this may be a read error. The final CDR3 position lacks the conserved phenylalanine or tryptophan, pointing to a likely read error. The sample is drawn from a study of identical twins listed by TCRdb under 2016. Study-level background: To test whether fetal clonotypes persist, the study used deep sequencing on TCR alpha and beta repertoires from monozygotic twins, unrelated adults of various ages, and cord blood. To rule out contamination, replicate twin experiments were performed at different times with different library preparation protocols. What the authors observed across the whole study: Because the same donors could not be followed over many years, conclusions were based on cross-sectional statistical analysis. A weaker excess of twin sharing was found in beta out-of-frame sequences because the signal-to-noise ratio was lowered by fewer shared sequences. Out-of-frame TCR alpha sequences shared between twins showed an excess of low generation-probability sequences compared with coincidental sharing between unrelated individuals. Out-of-frame TCR alpha sharing in monozygotic twins was systematically underestimated by recombination models, whereas sharing between unrelated individuals was in agreement with the recombination models. Abundant cord blood beta clonotypes had fewer insertions, young adult naive repertoires showed a similar but weaker trend, and memory repertoires showed no such trend. Invariant T cells such as MAIT and iNKT could partly confound zero-insertion analyses, though diverse VJ usage argued against this for most clonotypes.

The junction carries 15 bases between V and J, which are trimmed by 6 bases and 5 bases respectively. Via the germline V gene, CDR1 is SGHRS and CDR2 YFSETQ. The CDR3 adds up to 14 amino acids, both ends counted. The sequence is cut down to CDR3 DNA, 42 bases in frame from base 1. To prepare the library, 5' RACE was applied. The sample was run on an Illumina HiSeq 2000. Template switching introduced a universal primer binding site; the final cDNA contained a unique molecular identifier, enabling accurate counting of TCR cDNA molecules. Specific primers in the conserved constant-segment region were used to synthesize first-strand cDNA for TCR alpha and beta chains. Each cDNA library was double barcoded, with a SMART-Mk sample barcode plus Illumina barcodes, to control for contamination. Two successive PCR steps introduced TruSeq adapter sequences along with Illumina sample barcodes. Sequencing of the TCR alpha and beta cDNA libraries was done on the Illumina HiSeq platform using custom primers. The paper's processing steps were these. MiGEC processed the raw reads to extract unique molecular identifiers, while MiXCR was used to determine the CDR3 positions. Recombination models were inferred per individual with the repgenHMM and IGoR tools using an EM algorithm. The analysis of shared clonotypes was done with the tcR package in R, with sharing normalized by the product of cloneset sizes. Out-of-frame nonproductive sequences were analyzed to study raw recombination free of thymic and clonal selection effects. In-frame beta chains were kept once TCRdb had trimmed the public reads at Q25 with fastp and called clones with MiXCR. Each entry is one CDR3 protein sequence, shown with its most common DNA and genes. The V and J calls shown here were made by TCRdb, not taken from the authors' results. Recorded for this sample are about 530,000 distinct CDR3 sequences; around 24% of them occurred a single time. In total, the top ten clones hold roughly 0.5% of the sample.

Every donor was a healthy Caucasian. Three pairs of female monozygotic twins, all aged about 18 to 29 years, were included in the twin cohort. Positive isolation kits from Invitrogen were used to isolate CD4+ and CD8+ T cell populations. The sample was also reused in another study, on yellow fever vaccine responses in identical twins. Per the second study: According to the authors, in identical twins the way T cells responded to vaccination appeared partly convergent and partly personalized. In the study, vaccine-responding T cell clones were precisely tracked in identical twins.

Input material: CD4+ T cells sorted from blood. The origin of this receptor is a woman aged 18 to 35 in good health. The chain is assembled from TRBV5-1 and TRBJ2-1; no D segment can be confidently identified. The DNA sequence reads TGCGCCAGCAATCCCGGGTTCGAGGACAATGAGCAGTTCTTA. It translates as CASNPGFEDNEQFL.